The 8 T cell receptor beta chains given below trace back to one sample, sequenced in a study of spatial heterogeneity in lung cancer. Overall study findings and caveats: Within tumors, counts of expanded alpha and beta TCRs tracked tumor mutation counts.

These receptors are not linked to any known antigen. Time point given: sample taken at primary tumor resection. Each CDR3 protein is one row after TCRdb ran MiXCR on the 5' RACE reads. The sample carries about 7,000 distinct CDR3 sequences, 15% to 20% recorded once. Sequenced here: lung tumor tissue, sampled at surgery. The receptors here all came from a female donor with early-stage non-small cell lung cancer.

Only a few counts were recorded for this clonotype. The chain uses TRBV6-2 or TRBV6-3 and TRBJ2-7; possibly TRBD1 or TRBD2 for D (5 bases each). The germline gives CDR1 MNHEY, CDR2 SVGEGT. Trimming stripped 6 bases from V and 6 bases from J, with 12 bases between. The CDR3 is 12 residues long. The chain's CDR3 is CASSIGTTEQYF. In DNA form, the CDR3 reads TGTGCCAGCAGCATTGGGACCACCGAGCAGTACTTC.

By sample fraction, this clonotype is medium-sized. This chain joins TRBV6-1 and TRBJ2-1, with 7 bases lining up with TRBD1. V gave up 5 bases and J gave up 3 bases; unmatched junction bases: 7. The germline V gene has CDR1 MNHNS and CDR2 SASEGT. The CDR3 is 15 residues long. The CDR3 reads CASSTSGTDYNEQFF. The CDR3 DNA follows: TGTGCCAGCAGTACTTCCGGGACAGACTACAATGAGCAGTTCTTC.

By proportion, this clonotype is medium-sized. The chain recombines TRBV29-1 with TRBJ1-1; TRBD1 matches 11 bases. Per germline, CDR1 SQVTM and CDR2 ANQGSEA. The V segment lost 6 bases and the J segment 6 bases; nucleotides outside the gene matches: 6. The CDR3 sequence is 13 residues long. CDR3 sequence: CSVGTGGRSEAFF. The CDR3 DNA reads TGCAGCGTGGGGACAGGGGGGAGATCTGAAGCTTTCTTT.

This clonotype appeared a few times. The chain is built from TRBV24-1 and TRBJ2-2; weak D call: TRBD2 (5 bases). The germline gives CDR1 KGHDR, CDR2 SFDVKD. The V gene lost 6 bases and the J gene lost 6 bases, with 16 bases spanning the gap. CDR3 size: 15 residues. The CDR3 sequence: CATSTPTGLAGELFF. As DNA, the CDR3 is TGTGCCACCAGTACCCCCACGGGATTGGCCGGGGAGCTGTTTTTT.

This clonotype is medium-sized (0.01 to 0.1%) in the sample. J is TRBJ2-3 and V is TRBV6-5; 7 bases are a match to TRBD1. The junction had 7 bases not matched to a gene; V was cut back by 3 bases and J by 4 bases. Germline CDR1 MNHEY, CDR2 SVGAGI. The CDR3 contains 15 residues. This CDR3 reads CASSYRGPHADTQYF. The CDR3 nucleotides read TGTGCCAGCAGTTATAGGGGGCCGCATGCAGATACGCAGTATTTT.

By share, this clonotype counts as medium-sized. The V gene is TRBV7-9, the J gene TRBJ2-7; 10 bases map to TRBD1. The CDR3 sequence is 15 residues long. The trim removed 5 bases at V and 4 bases at J, leaving 8 bases unmatched. Germline assignment: CDR1 SEHNR and CDR2 FQNEAQ (reference sequence). The CDR3 here is CASSLGTGVSYEQYF. The CDR3 DNA reads TGTGCCAGCAGCCTTGGGACAGGGGTTTCGTACGAGCAGTACTTC.

This clonotype qualifies as medium-sized (0.01 to 0.1%). The chain combines TRBV3-1 with TRBJ2-7; no clear D gene. The CDR3 sequence is 14 residues long. The germline V and J ends were trimmed by 3 bases and 0 bases, with 9 bases remaining between them. Germline values: CDR1 LGHDT, CDR2 YNNKEL (reference sequence). The CDR3 sequence: CASSQLPSSYEQYF. The DNA of the CDR3 is TGTGCCAGCAGCCAGTTGCCGAGCTCCTACGAGCAGTACTTC.

The V and J genes are TRBV5-1 and TRBJ1-3; D remains unclear. Between the trimmed V and J ends, which lost 9 bases and 2 bases, there was a span of 6 bases. Per germline, CDR1 SGHRS and CDR2 YFSETQ. CDR3 length: 11 amino acids. In DNA, the CDR3 is TGCGCCACCCCCCCTGGAAACACCATATATTTT. This gives the protein CATPPGNTIYF.